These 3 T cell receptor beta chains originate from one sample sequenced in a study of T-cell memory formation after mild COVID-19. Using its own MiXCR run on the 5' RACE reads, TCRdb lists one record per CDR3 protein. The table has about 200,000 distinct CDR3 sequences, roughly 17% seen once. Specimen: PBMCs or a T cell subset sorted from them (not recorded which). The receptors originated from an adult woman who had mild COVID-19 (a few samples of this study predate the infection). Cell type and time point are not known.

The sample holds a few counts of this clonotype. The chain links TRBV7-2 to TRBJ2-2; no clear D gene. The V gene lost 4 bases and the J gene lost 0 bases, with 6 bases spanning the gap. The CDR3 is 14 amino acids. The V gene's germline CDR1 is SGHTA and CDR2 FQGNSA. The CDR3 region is CASSSGTNTGELFF. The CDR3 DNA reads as TGTGCCAGCAGCTCCGGAACGAACACCGGGGAGCTGTTTTTT.

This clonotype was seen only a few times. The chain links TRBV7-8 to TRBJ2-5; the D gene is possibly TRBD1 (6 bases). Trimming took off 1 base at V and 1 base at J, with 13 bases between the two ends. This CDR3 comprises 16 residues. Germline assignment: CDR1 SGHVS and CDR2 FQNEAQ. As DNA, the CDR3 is TGTGCCAGCAGCTTAGTTGCTTTAGGGGGCCAAGAGACCCAGTACTTC. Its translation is CASSLVALGGQETQYF. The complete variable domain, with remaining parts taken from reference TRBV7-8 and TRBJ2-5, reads GAGVSQSPRYKVAKRGQDVALRCDPISGHVSLFWYQQALGQGPEFLTYFQNEAQLDKSGLPSDRFFAERPEGSVSTLKIQRTQQEDSAVYLCASSLVALGGQETQYFGPGTRLLVL.

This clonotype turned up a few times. The CDR3 sequence: CATRGGWILYEQYF. Written as DNA, the CDR3 is TGTGCCACCCGAGGAGGCTGGATCCTCTACGAGCAGTACTTC. V gene TRBV6-2 or TRBV6-3 combines with J gene TRBJ2-7; TRBD2 is a possible D gene (5 bases). V lost 10 bases to trimming and J lost 3 bases, with 19 bases between them. Germline lookup yields CDR1 MNHEY and CDR2 SVGEGT. This CDR3 contains 14 residues.